This T cell receptor (beta chain) comes out of a study of blood T cell repertoires in COVID-19. The overall study: The origin of the acute and convalescent COVID-19 samples was the United States, Italy and Spain. Sample material is recorded as cDNA or gDNA derived from T cells, B-cell-depleted T cells, or PBMCs.

Trimming removed 2 bases from V and 0 bases from J, with 10 bases in between. Germline V lookup: CDR1 GTSNPN, CDR2 SVGIG (reference sequence). The CDR3 covers 14 residues. Authors' processing steps: Counts of nucleated cells, estimated from reference gene primer amplification, were obtained. Method: immunoSEQ multiplex PCR; TCRdb's copy keeps in-frame clones and lacks some. That table furnishes V, J and clone size, whereas the DNA furnished D and trimming. Of fewer than 300,000 clones listed, almost 85% were seen once; the top ten hold approximately 5%. The V and J genes are TRBV30 and TRBJ1-2, with no clear D. The TCR originated in a man aged 45-65 years with active or convalescent COVID-19. The sequencing input was peripheral blood. CDR3 sequence reads: CAWSKAAPNYGYTF. In nucleotides, the CDR3 is TGTGCCTGGAGTAAAGCGGCCCCTAACTATGGCTACACCTTC.